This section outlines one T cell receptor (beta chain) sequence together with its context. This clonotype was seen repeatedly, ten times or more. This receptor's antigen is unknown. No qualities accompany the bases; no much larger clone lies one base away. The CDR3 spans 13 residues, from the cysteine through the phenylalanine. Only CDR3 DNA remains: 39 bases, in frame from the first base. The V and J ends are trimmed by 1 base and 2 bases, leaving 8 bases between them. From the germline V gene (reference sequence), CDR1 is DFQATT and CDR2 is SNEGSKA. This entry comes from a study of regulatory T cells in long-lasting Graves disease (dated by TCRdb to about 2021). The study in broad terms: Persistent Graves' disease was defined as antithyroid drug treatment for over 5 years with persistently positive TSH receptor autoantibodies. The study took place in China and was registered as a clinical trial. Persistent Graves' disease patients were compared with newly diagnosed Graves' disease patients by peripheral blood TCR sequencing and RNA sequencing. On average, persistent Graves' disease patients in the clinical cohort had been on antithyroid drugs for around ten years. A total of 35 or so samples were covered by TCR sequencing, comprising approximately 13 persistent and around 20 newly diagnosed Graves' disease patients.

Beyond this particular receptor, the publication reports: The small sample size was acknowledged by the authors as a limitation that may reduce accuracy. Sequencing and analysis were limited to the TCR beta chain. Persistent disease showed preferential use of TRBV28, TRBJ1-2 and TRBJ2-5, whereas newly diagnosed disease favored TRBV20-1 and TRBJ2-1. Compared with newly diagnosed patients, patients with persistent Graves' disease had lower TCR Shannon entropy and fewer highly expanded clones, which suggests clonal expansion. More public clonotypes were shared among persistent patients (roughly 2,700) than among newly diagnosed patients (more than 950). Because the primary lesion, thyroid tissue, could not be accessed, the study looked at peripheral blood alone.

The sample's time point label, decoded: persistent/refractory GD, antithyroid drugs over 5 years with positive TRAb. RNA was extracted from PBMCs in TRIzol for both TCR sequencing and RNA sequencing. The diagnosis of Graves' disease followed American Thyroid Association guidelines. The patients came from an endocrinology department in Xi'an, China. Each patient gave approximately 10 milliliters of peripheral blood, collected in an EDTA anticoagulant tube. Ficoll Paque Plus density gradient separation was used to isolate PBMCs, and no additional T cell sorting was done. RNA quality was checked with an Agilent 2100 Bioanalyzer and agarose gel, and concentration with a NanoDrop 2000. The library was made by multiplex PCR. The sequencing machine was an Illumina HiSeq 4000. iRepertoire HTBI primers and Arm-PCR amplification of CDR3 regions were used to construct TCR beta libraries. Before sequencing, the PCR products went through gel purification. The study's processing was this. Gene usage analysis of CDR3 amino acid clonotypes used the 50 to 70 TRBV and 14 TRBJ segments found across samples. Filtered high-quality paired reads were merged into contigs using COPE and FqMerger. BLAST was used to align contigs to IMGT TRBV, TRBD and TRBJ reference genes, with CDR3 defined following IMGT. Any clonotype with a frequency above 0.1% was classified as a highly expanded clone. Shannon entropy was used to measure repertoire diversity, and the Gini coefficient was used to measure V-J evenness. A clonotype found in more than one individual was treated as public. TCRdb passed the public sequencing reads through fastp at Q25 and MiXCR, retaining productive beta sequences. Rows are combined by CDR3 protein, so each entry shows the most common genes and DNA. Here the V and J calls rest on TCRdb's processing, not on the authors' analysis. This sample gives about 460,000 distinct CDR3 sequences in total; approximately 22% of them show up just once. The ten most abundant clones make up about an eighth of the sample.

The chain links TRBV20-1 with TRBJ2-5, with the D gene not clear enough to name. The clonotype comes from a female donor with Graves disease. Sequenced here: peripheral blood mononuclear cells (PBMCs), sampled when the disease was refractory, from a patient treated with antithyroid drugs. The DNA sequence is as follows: TGCAGTGCTAGAGTGGGGTTACAAGAGACCCAGTACTTC. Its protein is CSARVGLQETQYF.